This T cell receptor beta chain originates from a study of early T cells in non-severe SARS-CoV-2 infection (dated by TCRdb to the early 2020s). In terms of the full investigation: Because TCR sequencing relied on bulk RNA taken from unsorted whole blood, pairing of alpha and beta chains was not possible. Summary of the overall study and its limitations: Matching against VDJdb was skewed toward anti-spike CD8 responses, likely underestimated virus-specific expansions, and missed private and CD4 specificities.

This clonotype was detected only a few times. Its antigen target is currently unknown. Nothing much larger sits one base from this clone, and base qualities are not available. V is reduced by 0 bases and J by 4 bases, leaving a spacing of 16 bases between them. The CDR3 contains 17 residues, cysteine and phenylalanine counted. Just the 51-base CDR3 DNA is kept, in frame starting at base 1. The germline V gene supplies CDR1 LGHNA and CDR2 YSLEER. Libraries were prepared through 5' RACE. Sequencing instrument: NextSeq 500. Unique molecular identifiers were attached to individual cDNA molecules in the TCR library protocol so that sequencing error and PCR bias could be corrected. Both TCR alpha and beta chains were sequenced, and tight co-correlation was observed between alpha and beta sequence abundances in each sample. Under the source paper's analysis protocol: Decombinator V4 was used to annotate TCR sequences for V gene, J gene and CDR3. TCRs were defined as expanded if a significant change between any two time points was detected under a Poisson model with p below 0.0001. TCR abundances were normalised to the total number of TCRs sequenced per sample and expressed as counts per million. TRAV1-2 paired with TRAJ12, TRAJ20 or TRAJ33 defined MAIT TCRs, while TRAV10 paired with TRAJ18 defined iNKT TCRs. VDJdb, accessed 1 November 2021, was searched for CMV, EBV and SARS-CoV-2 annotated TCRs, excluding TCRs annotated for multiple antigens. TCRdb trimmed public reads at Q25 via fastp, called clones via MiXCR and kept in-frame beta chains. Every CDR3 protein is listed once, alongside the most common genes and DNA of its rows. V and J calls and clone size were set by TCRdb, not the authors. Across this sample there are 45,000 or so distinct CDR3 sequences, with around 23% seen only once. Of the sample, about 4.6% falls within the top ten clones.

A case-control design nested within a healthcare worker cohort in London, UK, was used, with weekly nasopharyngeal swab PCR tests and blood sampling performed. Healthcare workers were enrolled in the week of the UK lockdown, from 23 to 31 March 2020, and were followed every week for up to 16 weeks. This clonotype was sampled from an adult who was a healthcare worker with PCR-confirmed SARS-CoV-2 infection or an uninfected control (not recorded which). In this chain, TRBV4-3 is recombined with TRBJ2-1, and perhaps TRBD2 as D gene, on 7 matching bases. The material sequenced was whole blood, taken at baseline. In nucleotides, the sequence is TGCGCCAGCAGCCAAGATAAGGCGGGGGCGACTTACAATGAGCAGTTCTTC. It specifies CASSQDKAGATYNEQFF.